This T cell receptor beta chain stems from a study of T cells in women clearing cervical HPV infection. The CDR3 has 15 amino acids. The germline V gene encodes CDR1 SGHRS and CDR2 YFSETQ. V lost 6 bases, J lost 2 bases, and 16 bases lay in between. Assay: immunoSEQ multiplex PCR; the TCRdb copy retains only in-frame clones and omits some. This listing includes about 22,000 clones. On this clone itself: The DNA ends 3 residues before the CDR3 does, and the rest of the CDR3 is filled in from the germline J gene.

The receptor comes from a woman aged 18 to 75 with a cervical HPV16 infection that either progressed to CIN3+ or cleared (not recorded which). This chain joins TRBV5-1 and TRBJ2-3; D possibly corresponds to TRBD2 (7 bases). The sample comprised blood buffy coat. The part of the CDR3 DNA that was read is TGCGCCAGCACCTCGGGGGGCGCAACCACAGATACG. This sequence encodes CASTSGGATTDT. In full, the CDR3 is CASTSGGATTDTQYF.